Given below is one TCR beta chain in context. Its target is not known. The data are from a study of regulatory T cells in long-lasting Graves disease. Overall study context: Graves' patients diagnosed newly had used antithyroid drugs under 3 months.

From germline, CDR1 is WNHNN and CDR2 SYGVQD (reference sequence). CDR3 size: 12 residues. Trimming left V 3 bases short and J 7 bases short, with 7 bases between. Study results and caveats: Newly diagnosed disease favored TRBV20-1 and TRBJ2-1 over persistent disease. Public clonotype sharing was higher in persistent than newly diagnosed patients.

HTBI primers from iRepertoire and Arm-PCR of CDR3 regions yielded the TCR beta libraries. TCRdb re-derived calls from the multiplex PCR reads in MiXCR, one entry per CDR3 protein. The data show 350,000 to 500,000 distinct CDR3 sequences, with 14% seen just once and under 20% held by the top ten. Described time point: newly diagnosed GD, antithyroid drugs for less than 3 months. RNA extracted from PBMCs served as the sequencing template. This same sample was also part of a study on T cells in Graves' hyperthyroidism and ophthalmopathy. That work states: Reasons for excluding patients were uncontrolled infection, other autoimmune disease, pregnancy or lactation.

This receptor was taken from a woman between 50 and 59 years old with Graves disease. Sample: peripheral blood mononuclear cells (PBMCs), taken at new diagnosis, from a patient treated with antithyroid drugs. The rearrangement uses TRBV10-1 and TRBJ1-5; D unclear. The CDR3 sequence: CASSDPGQPQHF. In DNA form, the CDR3 reads TGCGCCAGCAGTGATCCGGGGCAGCCCCAGCATTTT.